This T cell receptor (beta chain) was sequenced during a study of blood T cells in healthy people across ages. Study conclusions and caveats: The diversity estimates, figures obtained from one million T cells, were considered underestimates.

With respect to this clonotype: Its antigen remains unknown. The junction does not match germline at one end; this may be a read error.

Sample donors were healthy Caucasian individuals that came from Russia, aged roughly 6 to 95. Combining a sample-barcoded 5' primer with a J-beta primer mix, a second PCR ran for roughly 6 to 12 cycles. One entry per CDR3 protein results from TCRdb running MiXCR on the 5' RACE reads. The table has around 1.5 million distinct CDR3 sequences, about 31% seen once. Germline V gene data show CDR1 as LGHNA and CDR2 as YNFKEQ. The length of the CDR3 is 16 residues. The receptor comes from a woman aged 30 to 39 in good health. This sequence joins TRBV4-2 and TRBJ2-1, with D tentatively TRBD2 (6 bases). Sequencing was performed on blood. CDR3 loop: CASSQARAEGNNEQFF. For the CDR3, the DNA is TGTGCCAGCAGCCAAGCGAGAGCGGAGGGAAACAACGAGCAGTTCTTC.